These 10 T cell receptor beta chains originate from one sample sequenced in a study of blood T cell repertoires in COVID-19. Only in-frame clones appear in the TCRdb table, and some are missing; sequencing was by immunoSEQ multiplex PCR. The table lists about 170,000 clones, 87% of them singletons. What was sequenced was peripheral blood. Receptor source: a man aged 18 to 29 with active or convalescent COVID-19.

The chain carries TRBV19 and TRBJ1-2, with D tentatively TRBD1 (5 bases). The CDR3 has 15 residues. CDR1 is LNHDA, CDR2 SQIVND, per germline (reference sequence). The V end was cut by 8 bases, the J end by 6 bases, with 22 bases between. This CDR3 reads CASEPLGQLGDGYTF. CDR3 coding DNA: TGTGCCAGTGAGCCCCTGGGGCAGCTCGGCGATGGCTACACCTTC.

The chain carries TRBV7-2 and TRBJ2-1; possibly TRBD1 for D (6 bases). Trimming took off 1 base at V and 7 bases at J, with 14 bases between the two ends. This CDR3 spans 15 amino acids. The germline V gene encodes CDR1 SGHTA and CDR2 FQGNSA. The CDR3 loop is CASSLVGTHYNEQFF. In DNA form, the CDR3 reads TGTGCCAGCAGCTTAGTGGGGACACACTATAATGAGCAGTTCTTC.

The rearrangement uses TRBV28 and TRBJ1-1; TRBD1 aligns across 8 bases. Losses at the gene ends were 5 bases for V and 6 bases for J; bases not matched to a gene: 2. There are 12 residues in the CDR3. Germline V CDR1 and CDR2: MDHEN, SYDVKM. The CDR3 loop is CASSTGGSEAFF. CDR3 DNA sequence: TGTGCCAGCAGTACAGGGGGATCTGAAGCTTTCTTT.

V is TRBV5-4 and J is TRBJ2-1, with D possibly matching TRBD1 (5 bases). V dropped 2 bases and J dropped 1 base, with 7 bases sitting between them. The CDR3 length is 14 residues. Germline V lookup: CDR1 SGHNT, CDR2 YYREEE (reference sequence). CDR3 protein: CASSLGHSYNEQFF. The CDR3 region has the DNA TGTGCCAGCAGCTTAGGACATTCCTACAATGAGCAGTTCTTC.

The chain is built from TRBV27 and TRBJ1-6; the D gene is possibly TRBD1 (5 bases). Between the trimmed V and J ends, which lost 7 bases and 4 bases, there was a span of 20 bases. This CDR3 is 17 amino acids long. From germline, CDR1 is MNHEY and CDR2 SMNVEV (reference sequence). As DNA, the CDR3 is TGTGCCAGCACCCCATTCGGCGGGGCGCCTTATAATTCACCCCTCCACTTT. This codes for CASTPFGGAPYNSPLHF.

Only a few counts were recorded for this clone. The chain is built from TRBV6-5 and TRBJ1-1; D might be TRBD1 (5 bases). This CDR3 region has 13 residues. V lost 9 bases and J 3 bases, leaving 14 bases between the germline ends. Germline V gene lookup returns CDR1 MNHEY and CDR2 SVGAGI. The CDR3, as DNA: TGTGCCAGTTATCGCGGGGGATACACTGAAGCTTTCTTT. As protein: CASYRGGYTEAFF.

The rearrangement uses TRBV4-3 and TRBJ2-2; D is possibly TRBD1 (6 bases). Between the trimmed V and J ends, which lost 4 bases and 6 bases, there was a span of 15 bases. The CDR3 extends over 15 amino acids. CDR1 is LGHNA, CDR2 YSLEER, per germline. CDR3 DNA: TGCGCCAGCAGCCCCAACAGGGTTGTGGCCGGGGAGCTGTTTTTT. Its protein is CASSPNRVVAGELFF.

V is TRBV2 and J is TRBJ1-3; D gene unclear. V lost 4 bases to trimming and J lost 0 bases, with 10 bases between them. Germline lookup yields CDR1 SNHLY and CDR2 FYNNEI. The CDR3 loop spans 15 amino acids. In DNA, the CDR3 is TGTGCCAGCAGTGGGGCTGACGGCTCTGGAAACACCATATATTTT. Amino acid sequence: CASSGADGSGNTIYF.

The chain joins TRBV5-6 to TRBJ2-7; D gene uncertain. The length of the CDR3 is 12 residues. Germline CDR1 SGHDT, CDR2 YYEEEE. With 4 bases removed from V and 7 bases from J, the gap between germline ends came to 12 bases. The CDR3 sequence is CASSLALSEQYV. DNA of the CDR3: TGTGCCAGCAGCCTCGCGCTATCTGAGCAGTACGTC.

Note on this clone: The sample contains more than one DNA sequence encoding this CDR3. The chain carries TRBV5-1 and TRBJ1-5; no reliable D call. The CDR3 spans 13 residues. CDR1 is SGHRS and CDR2 is YFSETQ in the germline V gene. Trimming took 0 bases from V and 3 from J, leaving 4 bases between them. Here the CDR3 DNA reads TGCGCCAGCAGCTTGGGGGCCAATCAGCCCCAGCATTTT. Encoded protein: CASSLGANQPQHF.